This is a list of T cell receptor beta chains from one sample in a study of T cells in Graves' hyperthyroidism and ophthalmopathy. TCRdb re-called the multiplex PCR reads with MiXCR, one entry per CDR3 protein. The profile shows some 140,000 distinct CDR3 sequences, roughly a fifth of them singletons. Sequenced sample: blood. All receptors come from a woman between 50 and 59 years old with Graves' hyperthyroidism that later progressed to Graves' ophthalmopathy. CDR3s include the opening cysteine and the closing phenylalanine or tryptophan. A D gene is named only where the DNA matches it firmly. Clone size is given for some rows only: seen once, a few or many times, or a class if the clone is expanded.

many	TRBV5-1	TRBJ2-7	-	CASSFETALRAYEQYF	TGCGCCAGCAGCTTCGAGACAGCCCTAAGGGCCTACGAGCAGTACTTC
many	TRBV5-1	TRBJ2-3	TRBD2	CASSLELAGTDTQYF	TGCGCCAGCAGCTTAGAACTAGCGGGCACAGATACGCAGTATTTT
few	TRBV10-2	TRBJ2-7	-	CASSGGDEQYF	TGCGCCAGCAGTGGAGGAGACGAGCAGTACTTC
few	TRBV6-1	TRBJ1-1	-	CASSSQQGRTEAFF	TGTGCCAGCAGTTCCCAACAAGGGAGAACTGAAGCTTTCTTT
many	TRBV6-1	TRBJ2-7	-	CASSSRTESYEQYF	TGTGCCAGCAGTTCACGGACGGAGTCCTACGAGCAGTACTTC
many	TRBV20-1	TRBJ1-1	TRBD1	CSARRTGGFMNTEAFF	TGCAGTGCTAGAAGGACAGGGGGGTTTATGAACACTGAAGCTTTCTTT
-	TRBV29-1	TRBJ2-5	TRBD1	CSVGDRGRSETQYF	TGCAGCGTGGGGGACAGGGGGCGCTCCGAGACCCAGTACTTC
many	TRBV30	TRBJ2-5	-	CAWSVPGFQETQYF	TGTGCCTGGAGTGTACCCGGATTCCAAGAGACCCAGTACTTC
-	TRBV3-1	TRBJ2-3	-	CASSRGYTQYF	TGTGCCAGCAGCCGGGGGTATACGCAGTATTTT
many	TRBV3-1	TRBJ1-1	TRBD1	CASSQRGQGGAFF	TGTGCCAGCAGCCAACGTGGACAGGGTGGGGCTTTCTTT
many	TRBV6-1	TRBJ2-1	TRBD2	CASSSGLAAFF	TGTGCCAGCAGTTCCGGGCTAGCGGCGTTCTTC
many	TRBV12-3/TRBV12-4	TRBJ2-1	-	CASSLFGRANEQFF	TGTGCCAGCAGTTTATTCGGGCGGGCCAATGAGCAGTTCTTC
-	TRBV4-3	TRBJ2-1	-	CASSQDRVGAGEQFF	TGCGCCAGCAGCCAAGATCGGGTCGGGGCGGGTGAGCAGTTCTTC
few	TRBV7-9	TRBJ2-7	TRBD2	CASSFARGDYPGEQYF	TGTGCCAGCAGCTTCGCCCGCGGGGACTACCCGGGGGAGCAGTACTTC
many	TRBV12-3/TRBV12-4	TRBJ2-7	TRBD2	CASSSPRSGNYEQYF	TGTGCCAGCAGTTCCCCACGTAGCGGGAACTACGAGCAGTACTTC
-	TRBV5-1	TRBJ2-1	-	CASSLLVDEQFF	TGCGCCAGCAGCTTACTAGTTGATGAGCAGTTCTTC
many	TRBV5-1	TRBJ1-2	-	CASSPADKTGVTNYGYTF	TGCGCCAGCAGCCCGGCGGATAAGACGGGCGTCACTAACTATGGCTACACCTTC
many	TRBV5-6	TRBJ2-3	-	CASSPGYAENADLTFSDTQYF	TGTGCCAGCAGCCCGGGCTACGCAGAAAATGCGGACCTAACATTCTCGGATACGCAGTATTTT
many	TRBV7-9	TRBJ1-1	TRBD1	CASSADGTGFAEAFF	TGTGCCAGCAGCGCGGATGGGACAGGGTTCGCTGAAGCTTTCTTT
-	TRBV4-2	TRBJ2-5	TRBD2	CASSQASSGRTGKTQYF	TGTGCCAGCAGCCAAGCTTCCAGCGGGAGAACGGGAAAGACCCAGTACTTC
many	TRBV20-1	TRBJ2-1	-	CSAVAGTNEQFF	TGCAGTGCCGTTGCCGGGACCAATGAGCAGTTCTTC
few	TRBV24-1	TRBJ2-1	-	CATRPGRGSYNEQFF	TGTGCCACCAGACCCGGCCGGGGGTCCTACAATGAGCAGTTCTTC
many	TRBV20-1	TRBJ1-2	-	CSASTRGGDGYTF	TGCAGTGCAAGCACTAGAGGAGGGGATGGCTACACCTTC
many	TRBV28	TRBJ2-3	TRBD2	CASCSPSGLTDTQYF	TGTGCCAGTTGCTCTCCTAGCGGCCTCACAGATACGCAGTATTTT
many	TRBV6-1	TRBJ2-7	-	CASSPGTRTYEQYF	TGTGCCAGCAGCCCCGGGACACGAACCTACGAGCAGTACTTC
-	TRBV3-1	TRBJ1-6	-	CASSQDARGGDSPLHF	TGTGCCAGCAGCCAAGATGCCAGGGGCGGAGATTCACCCCTCCACTTT
-	TRBV29-1	TRBJ1-1	TRBD1	CSVQQGRGAAFF	TGCAGCGTTCAACAGGGGCGGGGGGCAGCTTTCTTT
many	TRBV7-9	TRBJ2-7	TRBD2	CASSPGLAGGDEQYF	TGTGCCAGCAGCCCGGGACTAGCGGGGGGCGACGAGCAGTACTTC
-	TRBV6-2/TRBV6-3	TRBJ1-2	TRBD1	CASSNRQGGSNYGYTF	TGTGCCAGCAGTAACCGACAGGGAGGCTCTAACTATGGCTACACCTTC
-	TRBV28	TRBJ2-5	TRBD2	CASSLPAGLAGNTETQYF	TGTGCCAGCAGTCTCCCAGCCGGACTAGCGGGAAATACGGAGACCCAGTACTTC
many	TRBV7-2	TRBJ1-1	-	CASSLTPGLNTEAFF	TGTGCCAGCAGCTTAACCCCAGGGTTGAACACTGAAGCTTTCTTT
many	TRBV10-3	TRBJ2-2	-	CAIRPTGNTGELFF	TGTGCCATCAGGCCGACAGGGAACACCGGGGAGCTGTTTTTT
-	TRBV28	TRBJ2-7	TRBD2	CASSLNWAGGDSYEQYF	TGTGCCAGCAGCCTAAATTGGGCGGGAGGGGACAGCTACGAGCAGTACTTC
few	TRBV18	TRBJ2-1	-	CASSPLAGNEQFF	TGTGCCAGCTCACCACTGGCGGGCAATGAGCAGTTCTTC
many	TRBV5-5	TRBJ2-1	-	CASRLGPASPNEQFF	TGTGCCAGCAGACTCGGACCAGCTTCTCCCAATGAGCAGTTCTTC
few	TRBV6-1	TRBJ1-1	TRBD1	CASSEAGQGGTEAFF	TGTGCCAGCAGTGAAGCCGGACAGGGAGGGACTGAAGCTTTCTTT
-	TRBV10-3	TRBJ2-1	TRBD2	CAISRTSGNNEQFF	TGTGCCATCAGCCGGACTAGCGGGAACAATGAGCAGTTCTTC
many	TRBV7-8	TRBJ1-4	-	CASGSGEKLFF	TGTGCCAGCGGGTCCGGGGAAAAACTGTTTTTT
-	TRBV29-1	TRBJ1-5	-	CSGVGPDSYSNQPQHF	TGCAGCGGAGTGGGTCCGGACAGTTATAGCAATCAGCCCCAGCATTTT
many	TRBV28	TRBJ2-3	TRBD1	CASSIGQGHTDTQYF	TGTGCCAGCAGTATCGGACAGGGGCACACAGATACGCAGTATTTT
many	TRBV27	TRBJ1-1	-	CASSSHSGVTEAFF	TGTGCCAGCAGTTCGCACTCAGGGGTGACTGAAGCTTTCTTT
many	TRBV29-1	TRBJ2-7	TRBD1	CSVGNRGYEQYF	TGCAGCGTTGGAAACAGGGGCTACGAGCAGTACTTC
once	TRBV15	TRBJ2-7	TRBD1	CATSSVGGQGAHEQYF	TGTGCCACCAGCAGTGTGGGGGGACAGGGTGCCCACGAGCAGTACTTC
many	TRBV11-2	TRBJ1-1	-	CASSRYSNTEAFF	TGTGCCAGCAGCAGATACAGTAACACTGAAGCTTTCTTT
-	TRBV2	TRBJ2-1	TRBD2	CASRRDSPRVSGRNEQFF	TGTGCCAGCAGGAGGGACAGCCCGAGGGTTAGCGGGAGAAATGAGCAGTTCTTC
-	TRBV6-2/TRBV6-3	TRBJ2-3	-	CASSNIPGGTDTQYF	TGTGCCAGCAGTAACATCCCGGGGGGCACAGATACGCAGTATTTT
many	TRBV3-1	TRBJ1-1	-	CASSQGTNTEAFF	TGTGCCAGCAGCCAAGGGACGAACACTGAAGCTTTCTTT
many	TRBV11-2	TRBJ1-5	TRBD1	CASSQNRGGNQPQHF	TGTGCCAGCAGCCAAAACAGGGGGGGGAATCAGCCCCAGCATTTT
few	TRBV25-1	TRBJ1-5	-	CASSEWAARSLYSNQPQHF	TGTGCCAGCAGTGAATGGGCGGCCAGGAGCCTTTATAGCAATCAGCCCCAGCATTTT
-	TRBV5-1	TRBJ2-7	TRBD2	CASSLSASGSLGGQYF	TGCGCCAGCAGCTTGTCGGCTAGCGGGAGTCTAGGTGGGCAGTACTTC
many	TRBV5-1	TRBJ2-3	-	CASSLVRDTDTQYF	TGCGCCAGCAGCTTGGTGAGGGATACAGATACGCAGTATTTT